This T cell receptor (beta chain) was sequenced during a study of blood T cell repertoires in COVID-19 (dated by TCRdb to 2020 to 2021). About the investigation overall: Samples from collaborators originated in the United States, Italy and Spain and spanned both the acute and convalescent phases of COVID-19. The material from the prospective study consisted of cDNA or gDNA derived from T cells, B-cell-depleted T cells, or PBMCs. Subjects who had been exposed to COVID-19, were actively infected with it, or had recovered from it provided the deeply sampled blood TCRbeta repertoires that made up the dataset. The repertoires were released in a freely available public database intended as a resource for research on the immune response to SARS-CoV-2. Samples came from the ongoing ImmuneRACE study (first 160 participants) plus 1,254 subjects from 6 global collaborators. Sample metadata almost always included a de-identified subject ID, COVID-19 status, age in years and sex. Where HLA class I and class II types were available, the types were taken from metadata supplied by the sample provider, not from assay-based typing.

Here is what the overall study found, with its caveats: How much clinical and demographic metadata was included differed by source and by participant, and the metadata was provided uncurated.

As concerns this clone: The clone's antigen remains unknown. Qualities for individual bases were not recorded, and no much larger clone is one base off.

The CDR3 sequence holds 14 residues, the cysteine and phenylalanine included. The sequence is cut down to CDR3 DNA, 42 bases in frame from base 1. Trimming takes 2 bases off V and 7 bases off J; junction bases not matched to a gene: 4. The CDR1 and CDR2 encoded by the germline V gene are KGHSH and LQKENI. The immunoSEQ Assay, a bias-controlled multiplex PCR, was used to amplify TCRbeta CDR3 regions from genomic DNA. The paper's data handling went like this. Within the assay, amplification of reference gene primers was used to estimate how many nucleated cells each sample contained. To quantify the absolute abundance of each unique TCRbeta CDR3 rearrangement, sequence reads were collapsed and filtered. For each sample, productive Simpson clonality was calculated as the square root of Simpson's diversity index over productive rearrangements. TCRdb took this table from immuneACCESS and kept in-frame rearrangements with V and J called. Such tables lack part of the clones; where checked against another copy, unresolved V genes explain under half of the gap, and the rest is unexplained. V and J calls and clone size are as listed in that table; D and trimming were resolved from the DNA. For this sample the table gives around 160,000 clones, of which 65% to 85% were detected only once. Around 14% of the sample is taken by the ten largest.

Each collaborating institution followed its own protocols to collect whole blood in K2EDTA tubes. Collaborator samples were shipped for TCRbeta analysis as frozen whole blood, isolated PBMCs, or DNA extracted from either sample type. The receptor chain draws on TRBV18 and TRBJ1-5, with 8 bases matching TRBD1. The clonotype was recovered from a woman of 80 years or more with acute or convalescent COVID-19. Sequenced: peripheral blood. This receptor carries the CDR3 CASSPEGQDQPQHF. The bases are TGTGCCAGCTCACCAGAGGGACAGGACCAGCCCCAGCATTTT. The entire variable domain, with the stretches around the CDR3 drawn from the reference TRBV18 and TRBJ1-5 proteins, is NAGVMQNPRHLVRRRGQEARLRCSPMKGHSHVYWYRQLPEEGLKFMVYLQKENIIDESGMPKERFSAEFPKEGPSILRIQQVVRGDSAAYFCASSPEGQDQPQHFGDGTRLSIL.